The present TCR beta chain was sequenced within a study of shared clonotypes between healthy human individuals. The assay was immunoSEQ multiplex PCR, and TCRdb's table has in-frame clones only and misses some. The sample has hundreds of thousands of clones, 76% seen once. The receptor's source is a woman in her thirties or forties in good health. Some clones in this sample may be carry-over from other donors' samples. The sequencing input was PBMCs.

The CDR3 DNA is TGTGCCAGCAGCTTAGGGGGTGGCCCCTACGAGCAGTACTTC. It codes for CASSLGGGPYEQYF. The chain is built from TRBV7-9 and TRBJ2-7; D not certain. V was trimmed by 1 base and J by 2 bases, leaving 9 bases between them. The CDR3 extends over 14 amino acids. Germline loops: CDR1 SEHNR, CDR2 FQNEAQ (reference sequence). The full variable domain, completed using reference TRBV7-9 and TRBJ2-7, is DTGVSQNPRHKITKRGQNVTFRCDPISEHNRLYWYRQTLGQGPEFLTYFQNEAQLEKSRLLSDRFSAERPKGSFSTLEIQRTEQGDSAMYLCASSLGGGPYEQYFGPGTRLTVT.